A selection of T cell receptor beta chains follows, all from one sample in a study of T cells after yellow fever vaccination. TCRdb re-called the 5' RACE reads with MiXCR, one entry per CDR3 protein. The sample records 300,000 or so distinct CDR3 sequences, approximately 4.2% being singletons. This material consisted of PBMCs, taken 5 days after the yellow fever booster vaccination. These receptors all come from a man younger than 35 who received the YFV17D yellow fever vaccine. Both conserved end residues are trimmed from each CDR3. Part of the rows lack a size; the others show once, few, many or a class for expanded clones.

v_call clone_size cdr3_aa
TRBV7-2 few ASSFGARYTEQF
TRBV6-1 few ASSALGQGHSYGYT
TRBV6-5 . ASSYDASSYGYT
TRBV19 few ASSRPGASYNEQF
TRBV20-1 many SAGGNGSPLH
TRBV27 few ASSRTGRGQPQH
TRBV7-2 few ASSLRGGATNYGYT
TRBV15 many ATSMTGESNQPQH
TRBV4-2 many ASSGAPADTQY
TRBV20-1 many SARRRVGGNLANTGELF
TRBV13 many ASSSAYRTSADTQY
TRBV7-5 once ISVPEAYFLGNTQY
TRBV20-1 . SARGQGGNTGELF
TRBV6-5 . ASSGTSRGNQPQH
TRBV4-3 many ASSPKLARGTPPQH
TRBV7-9 many ASSSRLRTNTEAF
TRBV5-1 many ASSLGQSSYNEQF
TRBV11-3 . ASSLDSYTGELF
TRBV20-1 . SATAGSGNTIY
TRBV27 many ASSRGPDTQY
TRBV7-9 many ASSLGGTSGVNEQF
TRBV5-4 . ASMGQGANEQF
TRBV7-9 . ASSGGGAGVQETQY
TRBV29-1 many SVEGGTSGGLSTDTQY
TRBV16 many ASSPRGEGGGEQY
TRBV10-3 few AISPGQENSPLH
TRBV4-3 few ASSQRTVSDEQF
TRBV11-2 many ASSQGTGSSYEQY
TRBV5-4 few ASSLPGAARYGYT
TRBV6-2/TRBV6-3 . ASSFYPTSGGVSYNEQF
TRBV5-1 . ASSILGASNQPQH
TRBV5-6 many ASSVGQGPGYT
TRBV27 many ASSFADSNYGYT
TRBV19 . ASSISGDEQF
TRBV18 many ASSPTSESLDTQY
TRBV5-1 few ASSFDTEDTQY
TRBV29-1 few SVHSPMGANVLT
TRBV20-1 many SAPDRDLYGYT
TRBV29-1 . SVTTTRAGTDTQY
TRBV7-9 many ASSAGTSITDTQY
TRBV27 many ASSFPGGTGELF
TRBV6-5 many ASSYQGTYNEQF
TRBV12-5 many ASGPTGVTDTQY
TRBV20-1 few SASPQGAYEQY
TRBV20-1 few SARGETDTQY
TRBV20-1 many SATRTAYEQY
TRBV7-9 few ASSSPPSTADTQY
TRBV7-9 many ASSRDTPNQPQH
TRBV5-4 . ASSPGGWGLGETQY
TRBV5-1 . ASSLGSGGDGGYT
TRBV29-1 many SVHQGAGSDTQY
TRBV6-5 . ASRARADRFWGETQY